This T cell receptor beta chain was found in a study of blood T cells in healthy people across ages. Study-wide results and caveats: Using unsorted PBMCs precluded a conclusive naive versus antigen-experienced comparison.

Germline V gene sequence: CDR1 DFQATT, CDR2 SNEGSKA (reference sequence). V was trimmed by 5 bases and J by 4 bases, leaving 11 bases between them. The CDR3 loop spans 12 amino acids. The use of a sample-barcoded 5' primer and a J-beta primer mix characterized a second PCR of roughly 6 to 12 cycles. TCRdb re-analysed the 5' RACE reads in MiXCR, keeping a single row per CDR3 protein. Seen here are some 760,000 distinct CDR3 sequences, roughly 25% observed once, and the top ten hold more than 8%. Collection of 8.5 to 10 milliliters of peripheral blood was performed for each donor. Extraction of total RNA produced a minimum of 5.5 micrograms from each sample. About this clonotype: Its antigen is not identified.

In addition, the sample was reused for a study of T cells of mothers and their children. This second study notes: Sample barcodes and 2-4 random nucleotides were added by the M1S primer of the second PCR.

V gene TRBV20-1 combines with J gene TRBJ2-5; D remains unclear. The sequence was collected from a boy aged 5-17 years in good health. The sample comprised blood. The CDR3 spells CSAWGKGETQYF. In nucleotides, the CDR3 is TGCAGTGCTTGGGGAAAGGGAGAGACCCAGTACTTC.